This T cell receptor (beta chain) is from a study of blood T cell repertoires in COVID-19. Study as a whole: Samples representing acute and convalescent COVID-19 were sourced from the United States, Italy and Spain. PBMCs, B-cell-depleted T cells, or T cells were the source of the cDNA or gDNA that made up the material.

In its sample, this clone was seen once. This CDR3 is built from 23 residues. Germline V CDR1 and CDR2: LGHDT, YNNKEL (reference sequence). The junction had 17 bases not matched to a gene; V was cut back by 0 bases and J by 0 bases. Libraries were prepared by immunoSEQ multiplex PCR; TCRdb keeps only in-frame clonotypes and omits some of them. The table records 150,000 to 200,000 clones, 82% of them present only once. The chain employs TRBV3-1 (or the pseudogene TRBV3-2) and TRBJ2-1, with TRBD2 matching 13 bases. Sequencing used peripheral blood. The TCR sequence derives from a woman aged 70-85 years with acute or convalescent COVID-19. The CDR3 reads CASSQDPPTPGTSGIGSYNEQFF. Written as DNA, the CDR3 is TGTGCCAGCAGCCAAGATCCCCCAACCCCCGGGACTAGCGGGATCGGCTCCTACAATGAGCAGTTCTTC.